This TCR beta chain was captured by sequencing in a study of T cell clones after liver transplantation. On the study more broadly: A pre-transplant mixed lymphocyte reaction with TCRbeta sequencing defined graft-donor-reactive clones followed in post-transplant blood.

Thawed unstimulated PBMCs were FACS-sorted by CD3, CD4 and CD8 into two populations. This clone was detected only a few times. What it binds is unknown. Overall study findings and caveats: Circulating graft-donor-reactive CD4 TCRbeta sequences fell significantly post-transplant in 5 of 8 subjects.

Measured with immunoSEQ multiplex PCR; TCRdb has only the in-frame clones, and not every one. The profile shows roughly 100,000 clones, 75% to 85% of them singletons. The CDR3 length is 13 residues. Losses at the gene ends were 3 bases for V and 8 bases for J; bases not matched to a gene: 4. Germline-derived CDR1 and CDR2 are SEHNR and FQNEAQ (reference sequence). Sequencing was performed on CD4+ T cells from blood, taken before liver transplant. The chain is built from TRBV7-9 and TRBJ1-2, with TRBD1 identical over 9 bases. The receptor was isolated from a human donor who received a liver transplant. The CDR3 nucleotides read TGTGCCAGCAGCTTGGGGACAGGGTACGGCTACACCTTC. Translated: CASSLGTGYGYTF.